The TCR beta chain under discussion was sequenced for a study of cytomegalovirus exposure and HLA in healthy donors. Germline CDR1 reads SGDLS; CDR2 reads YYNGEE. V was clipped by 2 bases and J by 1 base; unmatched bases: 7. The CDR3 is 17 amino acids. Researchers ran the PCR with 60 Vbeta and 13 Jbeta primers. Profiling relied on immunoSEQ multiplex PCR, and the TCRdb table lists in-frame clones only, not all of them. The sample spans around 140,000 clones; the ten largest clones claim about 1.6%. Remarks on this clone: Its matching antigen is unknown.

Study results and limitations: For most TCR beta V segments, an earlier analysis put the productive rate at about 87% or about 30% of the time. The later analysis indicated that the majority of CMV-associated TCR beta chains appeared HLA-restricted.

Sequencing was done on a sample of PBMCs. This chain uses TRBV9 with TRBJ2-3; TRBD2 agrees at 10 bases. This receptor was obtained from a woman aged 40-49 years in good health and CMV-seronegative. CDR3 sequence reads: CASSVSPGTSGTDTQYF. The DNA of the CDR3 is TGTGCCAGCAGCGTCTCCCCCGGGACTAGCGGCACAGATACGCAGTATTTT.